One sample yielded the 27 T cell receptor beta chains listed below, sequenced in a study of blood T cell repertoires in COVID-19. The assay was immunoSEQ multiplex PCR, and TCRdb's table has in-frame clones only and misses some. The sample shows under 200,000 clones, under 90% of them seen only once. Sequencing was carried out using peripheral blood. The receptors were gathered from a woman aged 70-85 years with COVID-19, enrolled during active disease.

The chain carries TRBV12-3 or TRBV12-4 and TRBJ1-1; D is uncertain. The CDR3 contains 13 residues. V dropped 4 bases and J dropped 4 bases, with 10 bases sitting between them. Here the CDR3 DNA reads TGTGCCAGCAGTTCTATGAGGGCCACTGAAGCTTTCTTT. As protein: CASSSMRATEAFF.

The V and J genes are TRBV3-1 (or the pseudogene TRBV3-2) and TRBJ1-2, with TRBD1 as a possible D gene (6 bases). The germline V gene has CDR1 LGHDT and CDR2 YNNKEL (reference sequence). Deletions cut 1 base from V and 2 bases from J, with 8 bases between. The CDR3 consists of 14 residues. The CDR3 nucleotides read TGTGCCAGCAGCCAAGCGACAGGCAACTATGGCTACACCTTC. Translating it yields CASSQATGNYGYTF.

V gene TRBV18 combines with J gene TRBJ1-3; TRBD1 agrees at 7 bases. Per germline, CDR1 KGHSH and CDR2 LQKENI. The CDR3 runs 16 residues. Trimming cost V 3 bases and J 0 bases; bases outside gene matches: 5. The CDR3: CASSPDRISSGNTIYF. CDR3 coding DNA: TGTGCCAGCTCACCGGACAGGATTAGCTCTGGAAACACCATATATTTT.

The sample holds a few counts of this clone. The chain recombines TRBV29-1 with TRBJ2-1; 7 nucleotides match TRBD2. J lost 8 bases, V lost 6 bases, and 16 bases had no gene match. From germline, CDR1 is SQVTM and CDR2 ANQGSEA. The CDR3 sequence is 15 residues long. The CDR3 bases are TGCAGCGTCAGAGAGGGGACTACCGTTGGGGATGAGCAGTTCTTC. It codes for CSVREGTTVGDEQFF.

This clone has just one count. This chain uses TRBV7-8 with TRBJ1-4, with 9 bases aligning to TRBD1. The V and J ends lost 5 bases and 10 bases, in that order; junction bases with no gene match: 8. The germline gives CDR1 SGHVS, CDR2 FQNEAQ. CDR3 length equals 14 residues. CDR3 in amino acids: CASSVQGALGKLFF. The CDR3 DNA reads TGTGCCAGCAGCGTACAGGGGGCTCTTGGAAAACTGTTTTTT.

This chain connects TRBV19 to TRBJ2-2; D is perhaps TRBD1 (5 bases). The CDR3 length is 13 residues. V was cut by 8 bases and J by 3 bases, with 10 bases left in between. Germline-derived CDR1 and CDR2 are LNHDA and SQIVND (reference sequence). CDR3: CASLDSDTGELFF. DNA of the CDR3: TGTGCCAGTTTAGACAGTGACACCGGGGAGCTGTTTTTT.

V and J are TRBV28 and TRBJ1-1, with a tentative D call TRBD1 (6 bases). This CDR3 has 13 amino acids. Germline V lookup: CDR1 MDHEN, CDR2 SYDVKM. V was shortened by 10 bases and J by 1 base, with 13 bases between the two germline ends. DNA for the CDR3: TGTGCCACAGTGGGGGCGCCGAACACTGAAGCTTTCTTT. Protein: CATVGAPNTEAFF.

This clone is a singleton in its sample. The V call is TRBV7-8, the J call TRBJ1-2, with 8 bases that match TRBD1. After removal of 5 bases from V and 8 bases from J, the junction contained 10 bases not matched to a gene. Germline V gene data show CDR1 as SGHVS and CDR2 as FQNEAQ. CDR3 length: 14 residues. The CDR3 sequence: CASSVDRGAGGYTF. The CDR3 DNA sequence: TGTGCCAGCAGCGTTGACAGGGGAGCAGGGGGCTACACCTTC.

This rearrangement joins TRBV12-3 or TRBV12-4 to TRBJ2-2; the D gene is possibly TRBD2 (7 bases). V was pared by 6 bases and J by 11 bases, with 16 bases between. The length of the CDR3 is 13 residues. CDR3 nucleotide sequence: TGTGCCAGCAGGCTCCGGGGGGCAGGAGAGCTGTTTTTT. This encodes CASRLRGAGELFF.

This clone has a single count. CDR3 bases: TGTGCCAGCAGCTTCTTACTAGCGGGAGGCCGTGAGCAGTTCTTC. It is translated as CASSFLLAGGREQFF. The rearrangement links TRBV5-8 to TRBJ2-1; the match to TRBD2 covers 12 bases. Trimming took 2 bases from V and 9 from J; bases not matched to a gene: 6. From germline, CDR1 is SGHTS and CDR2 YDEGEE. The CDR3 sequence is 15 residues long.

This clone was counted only a few times. This rearrangement joins TRBV5-1 to TRBJ1-1; TRBD1 agrees at 12 bases. V shed 4 bases and J 6 bases; nucleotides not matched to a gene: 10. The germline V gene has CDR1 SGHRS and CDR2 YFSETQ. The CDR3 is 16 residues long. The CDR3 nucleotides are TGCGCCAGCAGCCTGGGACAGGGGGCCGGATGGTCTGAAGCTTTCTTT. The encoded protein is CASSLGQGAGWSEAFF.

The chain is built from TRBV5-1 and TRBJ1-6; 7 nucleotides line up with TRBD1. CDR3 length: 15 residues. In germline, CDR1 is SGHRS, CDR2 YFSETQ. V lost 1 base and J lost 7; bases outside the gene matches: 5. CDR3 coding DNA: TGCGCCAGCAGCTTGTATCAGGGGGACAATTCACCCCTCCACTTT. This sequence encodes CASSLYQGDNSPLHF. Filled out from reference TRBV5-1 and TRBJ1-6, the complete variable domain reads KAGVTQTPRYLIKTRGQQVTLSCSPISGHRSVSWYQQTPGQGLQFLFEYFSETQRNKGNFPGRFSGRQFSNSRSEMNVSTLELGDSALYLCASSLYQGDNSPLHFGNGTRLTVT.

This chain connects TRBV7-2 to TRBJ2-7, with D tentatively TRBD1 (6 bases). V lost 5 bases, J lost 5 bases, and 7 bases lay in between. Germline V gene data show CDR1 as SGHTA and CDR2 as FQGNSA. The CDR3 is 11 amino acids. The CDR3 sequence: CASSGGHEQYF. The CDR3 DNA is TGTGCCAGCAGCGGGGGCCACGAGCAGTACTTC.

For the CDR3, the DNA is TGCGCCAGCAGCCAAGAGGGGACTAGCGGGACGATGCAGTACTTC. It codes for CASSQEGTSGTMQYF. V and J are TRBV4-1 and TRBJ2-7, with 13 bases identical to TRBD2. V lost 0 bases, J lost 9 bases, and 5 bases stayed unmatched. The CDR3 sequence is 15 residues long. Germline V gives CDR1 MGHRA, CDR2 YSYEKL.

The V and J genes are TRBV29-1 and TRBJ2-2, with 11 bases matching TRBD2. Germline assignment: CDR1 SQVTM and CDR2 ANQGSEA. The J segment lost 8 bases and the V segment lost 6 bases, leaving 5 bases of the junction unmatched. The CDR3 totals 13 residues. In nucleotides, the CDR3 is TGCAGCGTGGCCACTAGCGGGGGTGGGGAGCTGTTTTTT. Its translation: CSVATSGGGELFF.

The genes are TRBV7-6 and TRBJ2-1, with 10 bases lining up with TRBD2. Germline CDR1 and CDR2: SGHVS and FNYEAQ. The length of the CDR3 is 17 residues. Unmatched junction bases numbered 13, after V lost 1 base and J lost 10 bases. CDR3 amino acids: CASSLVPGTSADREQFF. The CDR3 DNA reads as TGTGCCAGCAGCTTAGTCCCCGGGACTAGCGCCGATCGGGAGCAGTTCTTC. Looking up the rest from reference TRBV7-6 and TRBJ2-1 gives the full variable domain: GAGVSQSPRYKVTKRGQDVALRCDPISGHVSLYWYRQALGQGPEFLTYFNYEAQQDKSGLPNDRFSAERPEGSISTLTIQRTEQRDSAMYRCASSLVPGTSADREQFFGPGTRLTVL.

This clone was counted a single time. The V call is TRBV5-1, the J call TRBJ1-2; D might be TRBD1 (6 bases). This CDR3 region has 14 residues. With 5 bases removed from V and 1 base from J, the gap between germline ends came to 12 bases. Germline V lookup: CDR1 SGHRS, CDR2 YFSETQ. The CDR3: CASSPGDFNYGYTF. CDR3 DNA sequence: TGCGCCAGCAGTCCAGGGGATTTTAACTATGGCTACACCTTC.

The CDR3 is CASIQAFTGELFF. The CDR3 bases are TGTGCCAGCATCCAGGCGTTCACCGGGGAGCTGTTTTTT. This sequence joins TRBV6-5 and TRBJ2-2, with D unresolved. Germline-derived CDR1 and CDR2 are MNHEY and SVGAGI. Trimming removed 7 bases from V and 4 bases from J, with 10 bases in between. The CDR3 has 13 amino acids.

The chain carries TRBV3-1 (or the pseudogene TRBV3-2) and TRBJ1-1; the match to TRBD1 covers 7 bases. CDR3 length equals 14 residues. The germline V gene has CDR1 LGHDT and CDR2 YNNKEL (reference sequence). J lost 1 base, V lost 2 bases, and 1 base had no gene match. CDR3 protein: CASSQNRGNTEAFF. CDR3 DNA: TGTGCCAGCAGCCAAAACAGGGGGAACACTGAAGCTTTCTTT.

The count of this clone is one. The chain links TRBV15 to TRBJ2-1; D unclear. This CDR3 region has 15 residues. Germline CDR1 is LNHNV and CDR2 is YYDKDF (reference sequence). Trimming cost V 4 bases and J 3 bases, with 13 bases left between them. The CDR3 region has the DNA TGTGCCACCAGCATGACTGCAACTTTCTACAATGAGCAGTTCTTC. It is translated as CATSMTATFYNEQFF.

This clone was recorded once. The rearrangement uses TRBV29-1 and TRBJ2-3; TRBD1 matches 12 bases. The V segment lost 5 bases and the J segment 4 bases; nucleotides outside the gene matches: 4. This CDR3 region has 14 residues. Germline V gives CDR1 SQVTM, CDR2 ANQGSEA. The CDR3 loop is CSVRDRGRSDTQYF. CDR3 nucleotide sequence: TGCAGCGTTCGGGACAGGGGGCGCTCAGATACGCAGTATTTT.

The chain's CDR3 is CASSLSGTSYGYTF. The DNA of the CDR3 is TGTGCCAGCAGCTTATCTGGGACTTCCTATGGCTACACCTTC. This chain connects TRBV7-8 to TRBJ1-2, with D maybe TRBD1 (5 bases). Trimming cost V 2 bases and J 4 bases, with 11 bases left between them. This CDR3 has 14 residues. CDR1 SGHVS and CDR2 FQNEAQ come from the germline V gene.

V is TRBV10-3 and J is TRBJ2-7; TRBD1 might be the D (6 bases). The V end was cut by 2 bases, the J end by 4 bases, with 21 bases between. CDR3 length: 17 amino acids. CDR1 is ENHRY, CDR2 SYGVKD, per germline. CDR3 loop: CAISETMTGLQLYEQYF. As DNA, the CDR3 is TGTGCCATCAGTGAGACGATGACAGGCCTCCAACTTTACGAGCAGTACTTC.

The chain uses TRBV30 and TRBJ2-3; TRBD1 is a possible D gene (6 bases). Trimming removed 0 bases at V and 1 base at J, with 11 bases between. The CDR3 has 15 residues. The germline V gene has CDR1 GTSNPN and CDR2 SVGIG (reference sequence). CDR3 nucleotide sequence: TGTGCCTGGAGTGTTGGCCCAGGGGGCACAGATACGCAGTATTTT. This translates into CAWSVGPGGTDTQYF.

This chain joins TRBV5-5 and TRBJ2-1; 9 nucleotides match TRBD1. CDR1 is SGHKS and CDR2 is YYEKEE in the germline V gene (reference sequence). The CDR3 contains 16 residues. The V segment lost 8 bases and the J segment 5 bases; nucleotides outside the gene matches: 14. The chain's CDR3 is CAREKQWDRVDNEQFF. Here the CDR3 DNA reads TGTGCCAGAGAGAAGCAGTGGGACAGGGTTGACAATGAGCAGTTCTTC.

This chain uses TRBV6-5 with TRBJ1-2; weak D call: TRBD1 (6 bases). V shed 5 bases and J shed 2 bases, with 9 bases lying between them. The CDR3 extends over 13 amino acids. Germline lookup yields CDR1 MNHEY and CDR2 SVGAGI. The CDR3 nucleotides read TGTGCCAGCAGTCTAGGACAGAACTATGGCTACACCTTC. Its protein product is CASSLGQNYGYTF.

The chain combines TRBV7-8 with TRBJ1-6; 8 bases agree with TRBD1. Trimming removed 5 bases from V and 11 bases from J; junction bases left unmatched: 11. The CDR3 is made up of 15 amino acids. Germline assignment: CDR1 SGHVS and CDR2 FQNEAQ. CDR3 coding DNA: TGTGCCAGCAGCCAAATTGCCGGGACAGGTCCACCCCTCCACTTT. As protein: CASSQIAGTGPPLHF.